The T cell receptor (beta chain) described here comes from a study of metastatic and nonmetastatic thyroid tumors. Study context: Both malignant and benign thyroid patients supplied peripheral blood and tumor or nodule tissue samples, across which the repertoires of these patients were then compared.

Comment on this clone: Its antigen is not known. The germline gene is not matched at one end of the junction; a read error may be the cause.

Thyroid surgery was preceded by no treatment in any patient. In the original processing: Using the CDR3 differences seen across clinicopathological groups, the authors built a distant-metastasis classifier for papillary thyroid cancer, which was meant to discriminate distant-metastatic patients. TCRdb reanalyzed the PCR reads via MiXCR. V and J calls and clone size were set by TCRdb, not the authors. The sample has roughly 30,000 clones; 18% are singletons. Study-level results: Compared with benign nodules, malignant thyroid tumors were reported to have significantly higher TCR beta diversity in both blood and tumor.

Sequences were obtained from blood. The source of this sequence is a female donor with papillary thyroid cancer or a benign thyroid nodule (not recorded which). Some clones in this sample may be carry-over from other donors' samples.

The CDR3 bases are TGTGCCATCAGTGTATGGGGTAGCCACACCGGGGAGCTGTTTTTT. Its translation is CAISVWGSHTGELFF. The chain employs TRBV2 and TRBJ2-2; D not resolved. Germline assignment: CDR1 SNHLY and CDR2 FYNNEI. The CDR3 extends over 15 amino acids.